This T cell receptor (beta chain) was identified during a study of blood T cell repertoires in COVID-19. The repertoire was sequenced with immunoSEQ multiplex PCR; TCRdb's copy has only in-frame clones and lacks some. The profile shows under 200,000 clones, 80% of them singletons. The CDR3 loop spans 13 amino acids. J gave up 6 bases and V 2 bases, and 0 bases lay outside the gene matches. Germline loops: CDR1 MNHEY, CDR2 SVGAGI. Recruits, aged roughly 18 to 95 years, lived in 25 or so US areas. This clone appeared a few times. The chain uses TRBV6-5 and TRBJ2-1; 8 bases map to TRBD2. This TCR was recovered from a woman in her sixties or seventies who had recovered from COVID-19. The material sequenced was PBMCs or T cells enriched from blood (not recorded which). CDR3 coding DNA: TGTGCCAGCAGTTACCGGGAGGGCAATGAGCAGTTCTTC. It yields the protein CASSYREGNEQFF.